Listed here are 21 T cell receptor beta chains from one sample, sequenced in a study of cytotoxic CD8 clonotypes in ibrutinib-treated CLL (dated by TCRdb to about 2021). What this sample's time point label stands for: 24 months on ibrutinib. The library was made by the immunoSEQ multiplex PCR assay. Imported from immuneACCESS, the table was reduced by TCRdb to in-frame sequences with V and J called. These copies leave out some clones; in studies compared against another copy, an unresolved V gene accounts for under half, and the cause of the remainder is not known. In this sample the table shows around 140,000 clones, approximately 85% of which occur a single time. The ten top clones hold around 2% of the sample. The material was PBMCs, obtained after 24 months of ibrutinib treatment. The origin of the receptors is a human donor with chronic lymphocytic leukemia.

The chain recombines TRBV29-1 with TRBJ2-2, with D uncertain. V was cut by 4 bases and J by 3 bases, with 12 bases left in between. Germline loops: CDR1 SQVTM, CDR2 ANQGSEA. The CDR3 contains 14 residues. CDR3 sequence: CSVGAPTDTGELFF. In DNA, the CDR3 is TGCAGCGTTGGGGCCCCTACGGACACCGGGGAGCTGTTTTTT.

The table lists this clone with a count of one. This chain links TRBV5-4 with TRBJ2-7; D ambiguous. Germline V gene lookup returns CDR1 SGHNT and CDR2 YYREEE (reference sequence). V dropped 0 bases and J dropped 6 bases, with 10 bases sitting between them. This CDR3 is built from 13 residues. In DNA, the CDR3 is TGTGCCAGCAGCTTGGTTGTGGAGACCGAGCAGTACTTC. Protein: CASSLVVETEQYF.

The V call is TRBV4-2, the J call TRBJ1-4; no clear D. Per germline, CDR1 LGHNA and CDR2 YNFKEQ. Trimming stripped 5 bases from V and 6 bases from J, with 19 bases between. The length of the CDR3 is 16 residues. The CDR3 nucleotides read TGTGCCAGCAGCTCTCCCTTCCGCACATTCGATGAAAAACTGTTTTTT. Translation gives CASSSPFRTFDEKLFF.

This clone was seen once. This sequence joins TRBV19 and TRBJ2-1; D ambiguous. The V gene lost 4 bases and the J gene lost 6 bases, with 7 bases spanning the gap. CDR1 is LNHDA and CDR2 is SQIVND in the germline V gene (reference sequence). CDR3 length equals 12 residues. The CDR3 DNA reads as TGTGCCAGTAGTAGTCTCAGCAATGAGCAGTTCTTC. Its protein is CASSSLSNEQFF.

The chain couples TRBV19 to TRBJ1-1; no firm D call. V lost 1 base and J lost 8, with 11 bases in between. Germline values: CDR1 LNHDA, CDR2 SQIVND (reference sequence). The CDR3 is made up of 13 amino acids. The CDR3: CASSIGLTGEAFF. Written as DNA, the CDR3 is TGTGCCAGTAGTATAGGATTGACGGGGGAAGCTTTCTTT.

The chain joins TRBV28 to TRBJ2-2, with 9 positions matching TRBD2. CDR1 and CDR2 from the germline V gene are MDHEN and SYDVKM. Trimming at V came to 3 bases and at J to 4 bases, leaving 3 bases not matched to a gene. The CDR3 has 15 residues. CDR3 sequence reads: CASSLVAGVTGELFF. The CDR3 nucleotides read TGTGCCAGCAGTTTGGTAGCGGGGGTCACCGGGGAGCTGTTTTTT.

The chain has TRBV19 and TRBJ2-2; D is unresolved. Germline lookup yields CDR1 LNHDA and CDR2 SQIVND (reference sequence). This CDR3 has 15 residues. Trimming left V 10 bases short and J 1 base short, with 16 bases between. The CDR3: CATQMSYRNTGELFF. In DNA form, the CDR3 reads TGTGCCACCCAAATGTCTTACAGGAACACCGGGGAGCTGTTTTTT.

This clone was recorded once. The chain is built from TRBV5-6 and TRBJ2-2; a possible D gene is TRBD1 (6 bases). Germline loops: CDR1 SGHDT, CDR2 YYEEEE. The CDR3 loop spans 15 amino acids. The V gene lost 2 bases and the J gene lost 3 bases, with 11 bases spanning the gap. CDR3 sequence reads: CASSFKRTDTGELFF. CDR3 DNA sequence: TGTGCCAGCAGCTTCAAACGGACAGACACCGGGGAGCTGTTTTTT. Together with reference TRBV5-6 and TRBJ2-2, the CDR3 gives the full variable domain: DAGVTQSPTHLIKTRGQQVTLRCSPKSGHDTVSWYQQALGQGPQFIFQYYEEEERQRGNFPDRFSGHQFPNYSSELNVNALLLGDSALYLCASSFKRTDTGELFFGEGSRLTVL.

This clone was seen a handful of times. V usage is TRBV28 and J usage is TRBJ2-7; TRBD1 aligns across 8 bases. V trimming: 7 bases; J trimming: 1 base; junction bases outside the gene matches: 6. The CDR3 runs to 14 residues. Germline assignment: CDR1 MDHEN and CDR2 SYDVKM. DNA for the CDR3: TGTGCCAGCAAAACGACAGGGGATTCCTACGAGCAGTACTTC. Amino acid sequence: CASKTTGDSYEQYF.

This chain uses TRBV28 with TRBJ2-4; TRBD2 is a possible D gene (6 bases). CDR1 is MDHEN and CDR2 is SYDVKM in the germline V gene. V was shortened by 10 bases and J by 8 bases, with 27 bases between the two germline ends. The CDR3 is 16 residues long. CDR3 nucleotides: TGTGCCACCACAGTTTCGACCCGGGGGTTTAGGGACATTCAGTACTTC. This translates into CATTVSTRGFRDIQYF.

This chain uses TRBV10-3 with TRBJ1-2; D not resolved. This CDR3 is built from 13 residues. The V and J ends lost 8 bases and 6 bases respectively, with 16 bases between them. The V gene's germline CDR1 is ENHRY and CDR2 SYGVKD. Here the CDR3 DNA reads TGTGCCATCCGTACCGCCGGGGTGGATGGCTACACCTTC. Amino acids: CAIRTAGVDGYTF.

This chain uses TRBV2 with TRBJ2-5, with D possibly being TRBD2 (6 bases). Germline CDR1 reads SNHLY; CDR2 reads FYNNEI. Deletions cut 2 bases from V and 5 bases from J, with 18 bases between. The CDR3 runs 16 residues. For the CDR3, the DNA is TGTGCCAGCAGTGAAACACCGGGCCTAGGAGGGGAGACCCAGTACTTC. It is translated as CASSETPGLGGETQYF.

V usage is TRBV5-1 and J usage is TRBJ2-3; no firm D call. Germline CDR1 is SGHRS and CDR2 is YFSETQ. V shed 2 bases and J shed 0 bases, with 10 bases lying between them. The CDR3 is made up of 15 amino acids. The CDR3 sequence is CASSFDPTSTDTQYF. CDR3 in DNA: TGCGCCAGCAGCTTCGACCCCACTAGCACAGATACGCAGTATTTT.

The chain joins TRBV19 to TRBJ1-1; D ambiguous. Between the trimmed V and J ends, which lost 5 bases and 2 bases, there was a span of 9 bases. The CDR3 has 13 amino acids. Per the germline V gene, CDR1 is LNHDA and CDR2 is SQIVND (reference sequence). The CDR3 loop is CASSGYGNTEAFF. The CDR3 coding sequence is TGTGCCAGTAGTGGATATGGCAACACTGAAGCTTTCTTT.

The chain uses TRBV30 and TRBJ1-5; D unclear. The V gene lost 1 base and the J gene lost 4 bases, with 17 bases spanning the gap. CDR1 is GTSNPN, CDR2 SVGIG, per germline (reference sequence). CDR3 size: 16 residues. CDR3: CAWSGRARVFNQPQHF. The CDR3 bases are TGTGCCTGGAGTGGCCGAGCGAGGGTGTTTAATCAGCCCCAGCATTTT.

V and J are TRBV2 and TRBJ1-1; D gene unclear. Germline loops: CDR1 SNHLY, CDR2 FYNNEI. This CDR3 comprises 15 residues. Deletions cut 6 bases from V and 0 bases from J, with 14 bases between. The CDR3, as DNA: TGTGCCAGCAGCGGCCAAGCCTCAATGAACACTGAAGCTTTCTTT. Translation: CASSGQASMNTEAFF.

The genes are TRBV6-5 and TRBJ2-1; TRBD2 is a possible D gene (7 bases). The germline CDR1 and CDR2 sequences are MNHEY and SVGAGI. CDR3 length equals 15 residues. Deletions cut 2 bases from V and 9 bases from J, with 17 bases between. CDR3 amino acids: CASSYTYGGQVEQFF. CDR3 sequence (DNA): TGTGCCAGCAGTTACACCTACGGGGGGCAGGTTGAGCAGTTCTTC.

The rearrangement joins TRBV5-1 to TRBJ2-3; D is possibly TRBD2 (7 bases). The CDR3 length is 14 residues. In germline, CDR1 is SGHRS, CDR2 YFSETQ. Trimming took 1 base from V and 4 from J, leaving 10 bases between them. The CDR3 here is CASSLKGGSDTQYF. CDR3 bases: TGCGCCAGCAGCTTGAAGGGGGGGTCAGATACGCAGTATTTT.

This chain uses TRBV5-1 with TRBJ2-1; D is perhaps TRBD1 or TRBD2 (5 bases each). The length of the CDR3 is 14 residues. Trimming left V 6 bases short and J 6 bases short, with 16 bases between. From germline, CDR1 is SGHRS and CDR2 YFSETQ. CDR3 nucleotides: TGCGCCAGCAACCCAGAGATGAGGGGCAATGAGCAGTTCTTC. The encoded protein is CASNPEMRGNEQFF.

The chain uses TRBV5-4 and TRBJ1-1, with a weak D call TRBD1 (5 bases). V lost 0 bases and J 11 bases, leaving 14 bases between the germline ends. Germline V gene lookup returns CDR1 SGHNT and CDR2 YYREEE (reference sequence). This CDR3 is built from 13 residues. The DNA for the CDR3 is TGTGCCAGCAGCTTGGAAAGGGCAGGGAGCGCTTTCTTT. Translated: CASSLERAGSAFF.

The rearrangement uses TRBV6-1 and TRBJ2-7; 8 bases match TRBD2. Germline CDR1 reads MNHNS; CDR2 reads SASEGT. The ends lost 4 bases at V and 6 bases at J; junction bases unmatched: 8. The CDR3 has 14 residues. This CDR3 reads CASSARAGVGEQYF. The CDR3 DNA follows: TGTGCCAGCAGTGCCCGAGCGGGAGTAGGCGAGCAGTACTTC.